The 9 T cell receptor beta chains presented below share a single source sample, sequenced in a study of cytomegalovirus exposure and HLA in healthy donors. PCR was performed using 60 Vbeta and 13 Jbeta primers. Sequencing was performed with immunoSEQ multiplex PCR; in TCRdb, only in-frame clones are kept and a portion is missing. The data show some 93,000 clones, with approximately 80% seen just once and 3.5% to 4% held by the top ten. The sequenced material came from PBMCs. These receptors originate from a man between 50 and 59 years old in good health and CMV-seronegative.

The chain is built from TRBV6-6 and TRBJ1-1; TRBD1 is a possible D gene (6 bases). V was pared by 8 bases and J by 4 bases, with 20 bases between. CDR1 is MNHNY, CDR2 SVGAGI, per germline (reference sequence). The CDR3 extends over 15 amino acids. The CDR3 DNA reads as TGTGCCAGCTTATTGGGGGGCTCGGGGGGCACTGAAGCTTTCTTT. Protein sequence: CASLLGGSGGTEAFF.

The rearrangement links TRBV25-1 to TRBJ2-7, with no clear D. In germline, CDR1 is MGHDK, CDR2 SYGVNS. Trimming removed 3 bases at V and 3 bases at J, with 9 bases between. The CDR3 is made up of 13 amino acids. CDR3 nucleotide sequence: TGTGCCAGCAGTGATTATAACAGCTACGAGCAGTACTTC. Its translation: CASSDYNSYEQYF.

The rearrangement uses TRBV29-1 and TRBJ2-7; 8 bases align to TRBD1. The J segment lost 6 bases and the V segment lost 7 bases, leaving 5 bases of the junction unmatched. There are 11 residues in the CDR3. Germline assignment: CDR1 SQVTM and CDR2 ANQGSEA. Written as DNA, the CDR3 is TGCAGCGCAGGACAGGGAGGCGAGCAGTACTTC. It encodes CSAGQGGEQYF.

CDR3 sequence (DNA): TGTGCCAGCAGTGTTAGGGAGGGTTACACTGAAGCTTTCTTT. Translation gives CASSVREGYTEAFF. The chain recombines TRBV2 with TRBJ1-1; D not certain. The CDR3 contains 14 residues. V gave up 4 bases and J gave up 3 bases, with 12 bases separating them. Germline values: CDR1 SNHLY, CDR2 FYNNEI.

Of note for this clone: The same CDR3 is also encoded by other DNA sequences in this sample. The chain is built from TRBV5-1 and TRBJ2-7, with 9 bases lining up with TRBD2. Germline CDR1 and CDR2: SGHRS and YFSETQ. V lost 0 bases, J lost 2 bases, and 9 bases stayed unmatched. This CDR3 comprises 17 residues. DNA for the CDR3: TGCGCCAGCAGCTTGGGCGGGGGGGAGGGGACTCCCTACGAGCAGTACTTC. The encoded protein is CASSLGGGEGTPYEQYF.

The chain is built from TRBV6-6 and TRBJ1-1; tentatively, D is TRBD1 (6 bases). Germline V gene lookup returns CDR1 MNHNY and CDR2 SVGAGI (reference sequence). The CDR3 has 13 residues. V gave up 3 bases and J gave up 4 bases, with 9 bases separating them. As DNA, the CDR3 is TGTGCCAGCAGTTATCAAGGGGGCACTGAAGCTTTCTTT. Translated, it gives CASSYQGGTEAFF.

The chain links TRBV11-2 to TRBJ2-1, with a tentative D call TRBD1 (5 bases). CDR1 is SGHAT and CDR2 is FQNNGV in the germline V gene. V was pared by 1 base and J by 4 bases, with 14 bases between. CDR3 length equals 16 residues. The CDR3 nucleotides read TGTGCCAGCAGCTTAGTACCGGACAATTTATACAATGAGCAGTTCTTC. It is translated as CASSLVPDNLYNEQFF.

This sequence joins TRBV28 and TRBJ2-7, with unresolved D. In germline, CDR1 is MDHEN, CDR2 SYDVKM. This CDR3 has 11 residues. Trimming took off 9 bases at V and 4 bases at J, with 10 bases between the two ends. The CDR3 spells CASFSPYEQYF. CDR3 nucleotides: TGTGCCAGTTTTTCCCCGTACGAGCAGTACTTC.

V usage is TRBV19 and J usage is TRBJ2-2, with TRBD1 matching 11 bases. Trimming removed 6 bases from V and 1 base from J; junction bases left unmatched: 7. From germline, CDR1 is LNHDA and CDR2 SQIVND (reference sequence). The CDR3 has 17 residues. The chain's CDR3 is CASRTDRGHGNTGELFF. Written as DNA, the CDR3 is TGTGCCAGTAGAACGGACAGGGGGCATGGGAACACCGGGGAGCTGTTTTTT.